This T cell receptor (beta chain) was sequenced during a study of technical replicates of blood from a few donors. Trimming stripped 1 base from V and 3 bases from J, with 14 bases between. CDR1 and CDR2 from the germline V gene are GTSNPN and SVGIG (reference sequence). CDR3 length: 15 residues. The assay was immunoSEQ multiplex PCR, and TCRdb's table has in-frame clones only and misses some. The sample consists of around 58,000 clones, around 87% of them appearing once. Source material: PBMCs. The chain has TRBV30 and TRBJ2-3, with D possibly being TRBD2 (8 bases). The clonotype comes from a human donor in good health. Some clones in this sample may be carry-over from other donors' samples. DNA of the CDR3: TGTGCCTGGAGTGGGGTAGCGGGACAGACAGATACGCAGTATTTT. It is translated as CAWSGVAGQTDTQYF.